This T cell receptor (beta chain) was sequenced during a study of blood T cell repertoires in COVID-19. Overall study context: From T cells, B-cell-depleted T cells, or PBMCs came the material, which was cDNA or gDNA.

The data were produced by immunoSEQ multiplex PCR, yet TCRdb's version contains in-frame clones alone and is incomplete. The table records approximately 94,000 clones, roughly 92% of them present only once. This TCR derives from a man between 45 and 60 years old with active COVID-19. Specimen: peripheral blood.

The chain's CDR3 is CATSVRVANEQYF. The CDR3 bases are TGTGCTACATCCGTACGGGTTGCCAACGAGCAGTACTTC. V usage is TRBV11-2 and J usage is TRBJ2-7, with D unclear. The CDR3 spans 13 residues. Germline V gives CDR1 SGHAT, CDR2 FQNNGV.